The TCR beta chain described here comes from a study of CD8 T cells in Susac syndrome. Controls matched for sex and age were healthy donors. The authors negatively isolated CD8+ and CD4+ T cells and FACS-enriched TEMRA cells. General observations from the study: As the study acknowledged, the number of individuals in its TCR sequencing and HLA analysis was relatively small.

The length of the CDR3 is 15 residues. V dropped 2 bases and J dropped 2; count of bases not matched to a gene: 6. In germline, CDR1 is DFQATT, CDR2 SNEGSKA (reference sequence). A note on this clonotype: Its antigen remains unknown.

The authors reverse transcribed roughly 0.5 to 1 ug RNA with random hexamers. The authors amplified TCR beta CDR3 across 54 Vbeta and 13 Jbeta using immunoSEQ multiplex PCR. MiXCR, applied by TCRdb to the immunoSEQ multiplex PCR reads, yields one record per CDR3 protein. The sample yields about 120,000 distinct CDR3 sequences, around 94% seen once. The TCR was taken from a human donor in good health. The chain combines TRBV20-1 with TRBJ2-7; 10 positions match TRBD2. Sequencing was done on a sample of CD4+ T cells from PBMCs. CDR3 protein: CSARTTSGMTYEQYF. CDR3 nucleotides: TGCAGTGCTAGAACTACTAGCGGGATGACCTACGAGCAGTACTTC.